This TCR beta chain was captured by sequencing in a study of blood T cell repertoires in COVID-19. Study summary: The origin of the acute and convalescent COVID-19 samples was the United States, Italy and Spain. PBMCs, B-cell-depleted T cells, or T cells provided the cDNA or gDNA that made up the material.

Study processing details: Cell counts per sample came from amplifying reference gene primers. Only in-frame clones appear in the TCRdb table, and some are missing; sequencing was by immunoSEQ multiplex PCR. V, J and clone size derive from that table, while D and trimming were established from the DNA sequence. Seen here are about 180,000 clones, more than 75% observed once, and the top ten hold approximately 9.1%. The CDR3 contains 13 residues. V shed 5 bases, J shed 4 bases, and the junction held 4 bases outside the gene matches. Looked up from germline, CDR1 is SGHRS and CDR2 is YFSETQ. This clonotype was sampled from a woman in her 70s with acute or convalescent COVID-19. The specimen sequenced was peripheral blood. The V and J genes are TRBV5-1 and TRBJ1-1; 8 bases match TRBD1. The CDR3 here is CASSLTGVTEAFF. DNA for the CDR3: TGCGCCAGCAGTCTGACAGGGGTCACTGAAGCTTTCTTT.